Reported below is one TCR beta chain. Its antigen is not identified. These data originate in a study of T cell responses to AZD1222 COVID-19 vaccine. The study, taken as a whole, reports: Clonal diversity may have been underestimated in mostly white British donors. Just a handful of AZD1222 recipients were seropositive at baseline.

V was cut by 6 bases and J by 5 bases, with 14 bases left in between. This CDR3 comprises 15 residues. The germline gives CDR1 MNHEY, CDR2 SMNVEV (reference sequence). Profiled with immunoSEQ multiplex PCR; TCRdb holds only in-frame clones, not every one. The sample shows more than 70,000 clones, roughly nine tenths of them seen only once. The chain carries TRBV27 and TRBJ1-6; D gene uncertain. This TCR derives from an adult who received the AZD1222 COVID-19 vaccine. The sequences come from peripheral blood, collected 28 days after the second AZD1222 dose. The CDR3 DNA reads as TGTGCCAGCAGGCCCGGTACGCCCCATAATTCACCCCTCCACTTT. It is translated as CASRPGTPHNSPLHF.